This TCR beta chain comes out of a study of shared clonotypes between healthy human individuals. Naive CD8 isolation took CD45RO-negative cells positively selected for CCR7 and excluded terminally differentiated effector memory CD45RA+ cells. The V gene's germline CDR1 is LNHDA and CDR2 SQIVND (reference sequence). The CDR3 covers 15 residues. With V trimmed by 3 bases and J by 8 bases, 10 bases remained unmatched. The assay was immunoSEQ multiplex PCR, and TCRdb's table has in-frame clones only and misses some. Here the sample spans around 2.1 million clones, about 92% being singletons. This TCR was sampled from a man younger than 35 in good health. Some clones in this sample may be carry-over from other donors' samples. The chain is built from TRBV19 and TRBJ2-1, with TRBD2 matching over 7 bases. Sequencing input: naive CD8+ T cells from PBMCs. The CDR3 region is CASSMGGSWRDEQFF. For the CDR3, the DNA is TGTGCCAGTAGTATGGGCGGGAGCTGGCGGGATGAGCAGTTCTTC. The variable domain in full, with the rest retrieved from reference TRBV19 and TRBJ2-1, is DGGITQSPKYLFRKEGQNVTLSCEQNLNHDAMYWYRQDPGQGLRLIYYSQIVNDFQKGDIAEGYSVSREKKESFPLTVTSAQKNPTAFYLCASSMGGSWRDEQFFGPGTRLTVL.